This T cell receptor beta chain was sequenced in a study of blood T cell repertoires in COVID-19 (dated by TCRdb to about 2020). Regarding the study in general: The collaborator samples originated in the United States, Italy and Spain and spanned the acute and convalescent phases of COVID-19. The prospective study material was composed of cDNA or gDNA derived from T cells, B-cell-depleted T cells, or PBMCs. Deeply sampled blood TCRbeta repertoires from subjects exposed to, actively infected with, or recovered from COVID-19 were included in the dataset. The repertoires were released in a freely available public database intended as a resource for research on the immune response to SARS-CoV-2. The samples were drawn from the first 160 participants of the ongoing ImmuneRACE study and from 950 to 1,500 subjects provided by 6 global collaborators. The sample metadata nearly always contained a de-identified subject ID, COVID-19 status, age in years and sex. Where HLA class I and class II types were available, the types were taken from metadata supplied by the sample provider, not from assay-based typing.

CDR1 and CDR2 were assigned from the germline V gene as SGHAT and FQNNGV. Including cysteine and phenylalanine, the CDR3 has 16 amino acids. Only CDR3 DNA remains: 48 bases, in frame from the first base. For this chain, trimming is 4 bases at the V end and 2 bases at the J end, and the number of junction bases without a gene match is 6. A remark on this clone: Its antigen target is currently unknown. No base-level quality is on record; no much larger clone is a single base apart.

The study at large found these results: The quantity of clinical and demographic metadata differed by source and by participant and was supplied without curation.

At one collaborating source in Seattle, patients were enrolled during active infection and were followed longitudinally through the course of disease. Collaborating institutions collected whole blood in K2EDTA tubes following their own protocols. Collaborator samples were shipped for TCRbeta analysis as frozen whole blood, isolated PBMCs, or DNA extracted from either sample type. TCRbeta CDR3 regions were amplified from genomic DNA by means of the immunoSEQ Assay, a bias-controlled multiplex PCR. In the paper's pipeline: The number of nucleated cells in each sample was estimated by amplification of reference gene primers within the assay. To quantify the absolute abundance of each unique TCRbeta CDR3 rearrangement, sequence reads were collapsed and filtered. For each sample, productive Simpson clonality was calculated by taking the square root of Simpson's diversity index across productive rearrangements. The source is immuneACCESS, and TCRdb retained only in-frame sequences with V and J called. Part of the clones is not carried over; for the studies checked, unresolved V genes explain less than half of this, and the remainder is unexplained. Clone size and the V and J calls come from that table; the DNA yielded D and trimming. This sample holds about 68,000 clones; 80% to 95% were observed only once. Around 0.52% of the sample is taken by the ten largest.

The origin of this receptor is a man aged 50 or older with COVID-19, enrolled during active disease. The chain links TRBV11-2 with TRBJ2-7; TRBD2 matches 12 bases in the middle. The sample taken for sequencing was peripheral blood. The CDR3: CASSYGTSGRAYEQYF. Read as DNA, the sequence is TGTGCCAGCAGCTACGGGACTAGCGGGCGAGCCTACGAGCAGTACTTC.